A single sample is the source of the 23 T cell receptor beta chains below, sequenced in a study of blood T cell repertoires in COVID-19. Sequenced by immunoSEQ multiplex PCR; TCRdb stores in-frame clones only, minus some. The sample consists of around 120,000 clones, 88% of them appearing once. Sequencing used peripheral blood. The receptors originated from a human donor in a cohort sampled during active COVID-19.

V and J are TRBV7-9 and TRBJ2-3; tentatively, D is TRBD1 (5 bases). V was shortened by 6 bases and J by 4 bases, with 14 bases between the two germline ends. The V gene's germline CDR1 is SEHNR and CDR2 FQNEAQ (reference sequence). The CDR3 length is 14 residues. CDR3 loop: CASRPLGRSDTQYF. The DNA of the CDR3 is TGTGCCAGCAGACCGCTGGGGCGATCAGATACGCAGTATTTT.

The CDR3 bases are TGTGCCAGCAGCCAAGATCTACTGGACTGGTACGAGCAGTACTTC. It encodes CASSQDLLDWYEQYF. The chain combines TRBV4-2 with TRBJ2-7; possibly TRBD2 for D (5 bases). The CDR3 extends over 15 amino acids. CDR1 is LGHNA and CDR2 is YNFKEQ in the germline V gene. Trimming took off 0 bases at V and 4 bases at J, with 13 bases between the two ends.

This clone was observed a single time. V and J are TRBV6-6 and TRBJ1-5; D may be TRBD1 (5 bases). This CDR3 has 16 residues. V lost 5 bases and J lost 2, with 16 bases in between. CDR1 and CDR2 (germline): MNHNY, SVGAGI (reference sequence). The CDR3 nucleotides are TGTGCCAGCAGTATCTTGCAGGGATGGGGCAATCAGCCCCAGCATTTT. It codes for CASSILQGWGNQPQHF.

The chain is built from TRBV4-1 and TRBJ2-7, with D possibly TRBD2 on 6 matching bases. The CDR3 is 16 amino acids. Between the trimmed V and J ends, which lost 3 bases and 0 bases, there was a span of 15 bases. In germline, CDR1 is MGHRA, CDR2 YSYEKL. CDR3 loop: CASSQSLGLFSYEQYF. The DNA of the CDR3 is TGCGCCAGCAGCCAGAGTCTGGGACTGTTCTCCTACGAGCAGTACTTC.

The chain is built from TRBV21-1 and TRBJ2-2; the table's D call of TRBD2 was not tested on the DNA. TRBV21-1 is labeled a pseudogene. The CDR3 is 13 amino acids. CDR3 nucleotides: TGTGCCAGCAGCAAGCAGGAGGCCGGGGAGCTGTTTTTT. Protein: CASSKQEAGELFF.

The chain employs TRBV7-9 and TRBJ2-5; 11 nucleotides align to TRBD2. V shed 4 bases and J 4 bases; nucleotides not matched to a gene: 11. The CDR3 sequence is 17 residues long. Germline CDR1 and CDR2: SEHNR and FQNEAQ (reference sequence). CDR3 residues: CASSSLGTSGNGETQYF. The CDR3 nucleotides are TGTGCCAGCAGCTCCTTAGGGACTAGCGGAAACGGAGAGACCCAGTACTTC.

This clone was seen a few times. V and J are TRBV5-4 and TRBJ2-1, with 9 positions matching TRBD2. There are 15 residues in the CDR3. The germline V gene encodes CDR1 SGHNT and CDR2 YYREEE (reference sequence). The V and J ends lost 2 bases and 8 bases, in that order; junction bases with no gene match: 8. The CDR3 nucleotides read TGTGCCAGCAGCTTAAAACTAGCGGGTGAGGATGAGCAGTTCTTC. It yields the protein CASSLKLAGEDEQFF.

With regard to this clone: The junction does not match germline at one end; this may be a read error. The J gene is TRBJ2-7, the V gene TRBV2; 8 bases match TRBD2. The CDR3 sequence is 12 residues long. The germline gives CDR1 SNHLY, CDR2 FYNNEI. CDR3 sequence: CASREGKQSGGF. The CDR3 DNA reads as TGTGCCAGCCGGGAGGGGAAACAGAGCGGGGGCTTC. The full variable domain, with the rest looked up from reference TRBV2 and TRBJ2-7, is EPEVTQTPSHQVTQMGQEVILRCVPISNHLYFYWYRQILGQKVEFLVSFYNNEISEKSEIFDDQFSVERPDGSNFTLKIRSTKLEDSAMYFCASREGKQSGGFGPGTRLTVT.

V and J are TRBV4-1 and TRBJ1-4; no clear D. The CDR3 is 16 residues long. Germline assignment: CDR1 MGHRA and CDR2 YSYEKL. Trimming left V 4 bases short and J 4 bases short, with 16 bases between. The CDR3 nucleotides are TGCGCCAGCAGCCCGCCGGCAGGCAGTCTTAATGAAAAACTGTTTTTT. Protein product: CASSPPAGSLNEKLFF.

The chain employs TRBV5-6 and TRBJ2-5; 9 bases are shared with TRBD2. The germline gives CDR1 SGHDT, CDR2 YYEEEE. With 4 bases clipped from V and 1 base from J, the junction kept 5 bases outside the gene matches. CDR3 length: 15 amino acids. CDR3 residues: CASSSGGKLQETQYF. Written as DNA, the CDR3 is TGTGCCAGCAGCAGCGGGGGGAAGCTCCAAGAGACCCAGTACTTC.

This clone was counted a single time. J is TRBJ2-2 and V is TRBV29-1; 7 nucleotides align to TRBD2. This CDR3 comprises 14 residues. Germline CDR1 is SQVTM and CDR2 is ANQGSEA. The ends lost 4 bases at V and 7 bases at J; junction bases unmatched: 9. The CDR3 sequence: CSVVGGRGIGELFF. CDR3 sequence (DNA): TGCAGCGTTGTCGGCGGGAGAGGAATCGGGGAGCTGTTTTTT.

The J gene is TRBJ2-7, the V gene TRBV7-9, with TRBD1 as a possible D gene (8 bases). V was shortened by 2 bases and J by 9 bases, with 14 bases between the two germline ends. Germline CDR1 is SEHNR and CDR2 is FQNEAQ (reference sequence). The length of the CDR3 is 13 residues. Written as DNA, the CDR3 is TGTGCCAGCAGCTTAACGAGCGGGACAGGGCAGTACTTC. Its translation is CASSLTSGTGQYF.

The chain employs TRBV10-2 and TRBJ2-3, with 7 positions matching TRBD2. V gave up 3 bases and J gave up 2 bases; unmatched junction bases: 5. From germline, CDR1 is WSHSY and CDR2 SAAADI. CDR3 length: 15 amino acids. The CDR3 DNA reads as TGCGCCAGCAGTGAACACGCGGGGGTCACAGATACGCAGTATTTT. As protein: CASSEHAGVTDTQYF.

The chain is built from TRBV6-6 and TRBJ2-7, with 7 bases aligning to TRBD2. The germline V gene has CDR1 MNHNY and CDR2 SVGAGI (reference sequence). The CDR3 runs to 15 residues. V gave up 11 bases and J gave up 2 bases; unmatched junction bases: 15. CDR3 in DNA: TGTGCCCCGCGGGGAGGGGACGCAACGCCCTACGAGCAGTACTTC. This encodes CAPRGGDATPYEQYF.

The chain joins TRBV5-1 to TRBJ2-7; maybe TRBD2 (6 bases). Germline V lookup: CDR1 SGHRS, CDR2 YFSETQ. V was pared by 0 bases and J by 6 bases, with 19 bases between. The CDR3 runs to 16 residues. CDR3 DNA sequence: TGCGCCAGCAGCTTGGAGCGATCACCAGGAGGGGCCGAGCAGTACTTC. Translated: CASSLERSPGGAEQYF.

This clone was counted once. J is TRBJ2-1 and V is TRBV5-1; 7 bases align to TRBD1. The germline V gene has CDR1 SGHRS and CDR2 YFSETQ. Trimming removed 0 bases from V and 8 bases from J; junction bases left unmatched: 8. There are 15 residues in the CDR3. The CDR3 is CASSLGGQSNHEQFF. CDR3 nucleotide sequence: TGCGCCAGCAGCTTGGGGGGACAGAGTAACCATGAGCAGTTCTTC.

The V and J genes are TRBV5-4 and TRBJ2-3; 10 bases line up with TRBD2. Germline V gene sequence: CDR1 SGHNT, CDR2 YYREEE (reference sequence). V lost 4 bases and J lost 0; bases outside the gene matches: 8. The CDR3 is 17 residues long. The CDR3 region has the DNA TGTGCCAGCAGCGTATATAGCGGGAGGCCTAGCACAGATACGCAGTATTTT. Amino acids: CASSVYSGRPSTDTQYF.

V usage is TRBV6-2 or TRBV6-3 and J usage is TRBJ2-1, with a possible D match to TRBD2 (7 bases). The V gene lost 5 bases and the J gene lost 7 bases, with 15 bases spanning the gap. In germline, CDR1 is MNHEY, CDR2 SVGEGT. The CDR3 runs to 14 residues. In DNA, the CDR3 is TGTGCCAGCAGTCCATCGGGGGGCTGGAATGAGCAGTTCTTC. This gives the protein CASSPSGGWNEQFF.

CDR3 bases: TGTGCCAGCAGCTCCTTAGACGACAGGAGCCTACTAGCCAAAAACATTCAGTACTTC. It codes for CASSSLDDRSLLAKNIQYF. This chain connects TRBV5-5 to TRBJ2-4, with a tentative D call TRBD1 (6 bases). V dropped 3 bases and J dropped 0 bases, with 22 bases sitting between them. Germline V CDR1 and CDR2: SGHKS, YYEKEE (reference sequence). The CDR3 has 19 residues.

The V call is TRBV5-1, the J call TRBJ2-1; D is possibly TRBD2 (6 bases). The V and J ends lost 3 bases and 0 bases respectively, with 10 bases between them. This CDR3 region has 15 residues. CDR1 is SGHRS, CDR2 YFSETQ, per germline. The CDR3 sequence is CASSYRDSSYNEQFF. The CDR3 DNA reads TGCGCCAGCAGCTACCGGGACTCCTCCTACAATGAGCAGTTCTTC.

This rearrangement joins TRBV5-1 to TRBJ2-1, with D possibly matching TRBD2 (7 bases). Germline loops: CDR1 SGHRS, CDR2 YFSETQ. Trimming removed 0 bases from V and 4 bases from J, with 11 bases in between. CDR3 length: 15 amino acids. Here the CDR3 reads CASSLVGGVYNEQFF. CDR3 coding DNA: TGCGCCAGCAGCTTGGTAGGGGGGGTGTACAATGAGCAGTTCTTC.

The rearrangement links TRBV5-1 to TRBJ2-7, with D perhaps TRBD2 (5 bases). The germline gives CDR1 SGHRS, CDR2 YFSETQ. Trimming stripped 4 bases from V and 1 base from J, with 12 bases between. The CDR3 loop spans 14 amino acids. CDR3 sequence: CASSAFGGSYEQYF. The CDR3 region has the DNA TGCGCCAGCAGCGCGTTCGGAGGTTCCTACGAGCAGTACTTC.

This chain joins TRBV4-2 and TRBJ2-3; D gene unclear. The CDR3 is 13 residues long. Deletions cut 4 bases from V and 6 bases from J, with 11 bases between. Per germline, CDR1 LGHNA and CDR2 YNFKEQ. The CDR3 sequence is CASSPAPADTQYF. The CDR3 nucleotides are TGTGCCAGCAGCCCTGCCCCTGCGGATACGCAGTATTTT.